The 12 T cell receptor beta chains reported below all come from one sample, sequenced in a study of shared clonotypes between healthy human individuals. This table comes from immunoSEQ multiplex PCR, and its TCRdb copy is limited to in-frame clones, with some not included. The table lists over 2 million clones, 80% to 95% of them singletons, with around 0.35% in the top ten. Sequences were obtained from naive CD4+ T cells from PBMCs. Regarding subset: CD45RA+ positively selected. The receptors originated from a man aged 18-30 years in good health. Some clones in this sample may be carry-over from other donors' samples.

The chain combines TRBV7-9 with TRBJ2-7, with 14 bases lining up with TRBD2. V was pared by 5 bases and J by 4 bases, with 10 bases of the junction left unmatched. The CDR3 is made up of 17 amino acids. Looked up from germline, CDR1 is SEHNR and CDR2 is FQNEAQ (reference sequence). The CDR3 spells CASSKAGTSGSGYEQYF. For the CDR3, the DNA is TGTGCCAGCAGCAAGGCTGGGACTAGCGGGAGTGGGTACGAGCAGTACTTC.

The rearrangement joins TRBV2 to TRBJ2-7; no reliable D call. V was shortened by 4 bases and J by 7 bases, with 11 bases between the two germline ends. Germline-derived CDR1 and CDR2 are SNHLY and FYNNEI. This CDR3 has 12 amino acids. Here the CDR3 reads CASSGVGSEQYF. The CDR3, as DNA: TGTGCCAGCAGTGGGGTTGGGTCAGAGCAGTACTTC.

The chain has TRBV25-1 and TRBJ1-4, with D hard to call. Trimming took 3 bases from V and 7 from J, leaving 12 bases between them. The CDR3 is 14 amino acids. CDR1 MGHDK and CDR2 SYGVNS come from the germline V gene. Here the CDR3 reads CASSDTTKGEKLFF. In nucleotides, the CDR3 is TGTGCCAGCAGTGATACTACGAAGGGTGAAAAACTGTTTTTT.

In its sample, this clone was seen once. This chain connects TRBV5-1 to TRBJ2-7; either TRBD1 or TRBD2 may supply D (7 bases each). The germline V gene has CDR1 SGHRS and CDR2 YFSETQ. Trimming cost V 4 bases and J 4 bases, with 18 bases left between them. The CDR3 is 15 amino acids. The CDR3 region has the DNA TGCGCCAGCAGCGTACAGGGGAGGGCCTTTTACGAGCAGTACTTC. It yields the protein CASSVQGRAFYEQYF.

The gene calls are TRBV15 and TRBJ1-3; a possible D gene is TRBD1 (5 bases). This CDR3 contains 12 residues. V was pared by 5 bases and J by 7 bases, with 9 bases between. From germline, CDR1 is LNHNV and CDR2 YYDKDF (reference sequence). The CDR3 here is CATSGDRNTIYF. In nucleotides, the CDR3 is TGTGCCACCAGCGGGGACCGTAACACCATATATTTT.

The chain joins TRBV30 to TRBJ1-5, with 9 bases identical to TRBD1. This CDR3 is 11 amino acids long. The germline gives CDR1 GTSNPN, CDR2 SVGIG (reference sequence). With V trimmed by 8 bases and J by 16 bases, 12 bases remained unmatched. The CDR3 nucleotides read TGTGCCGGTCTTGACAGGGGGTTTCTCCATTTT. It codes for CAGLDRGFLHF.

The chain joins TRBV10-3 to TRBJ2-4, with 8 bases aligning to TRBD2. Germline V CDR1 and CDR2: ENHRY, SYGVKD. Losses at the gene ends were 7 bases for V and 8 bases for J; bases not matched to a gene: 10. This CDR3 comprises 14 residues. CDR3 nucleotide sequence: TGTGCCATCATGAGCGGGAGTGCGGGGGACATTCAGTACTTC. As protein: CAIMSGSAGDIQYF.

The rearrangement links TRBV28 to TRBJ1-4; D remains ambiguous. Germline V gene data show CDR1 as MDHEN and CDR2 as SYDVKM. The CDR3 loop spans 13 amino acids. V was trimmed by 8 bases and J by 9 bases, leaving 16 bases between them. The CDR3 DNA sequence: TGTGCCAGCTTTAATCCGATGGTCCAAAAACTGTTTTTT. This translates into CASFNPMVQKLFF.

The CDR3 DNA reads as TGCAGCGTTGGAGGGACAGGGAGGTTTCCGCGGGAGACCCAGTACTTC. Its protein is CSVGGTGRFPRETQYF. The chain uses TRBV29-1 and TRBJ2-5; 9 bases fit TRBD1. V lost 4 bases and J lost 5; bases outside the gene matches: 14. Germline CDR1 is SQVTM and CDR2 is ANQGSEA. This CDR3 is built from 16 residues.

Note on this clone: The CDR3 ends on some other residue instead of the conserved phenylalanine or tryptophan, so this is likely a read error. The limits of the CDR3 on the DNA are not certain, so only TCRdb's listed CDR3 is given. V is TRBV28 and J is TRBJ2-3; TRBD2 reflects the table's D call only, with no check against the DNA. The CDR3 extends over 9 residues, inclusive of both ends. Germline assignment: CDR1 MDHEN and CDR2 SYDVKM. CDR3 loop: CASSLTLTL.

V and J are TRBV5-4 and TRBJ1-1; 12 bases are a match to TRBD1. J lost 1 base, V lost 4 bases, and 2 bases had no gene match. Germline V gene sequence: CDR1 SGHNT, CDR2 YYREEE (reference sequence). The CDR3 contains 15 residues. DNA of the CDR3: TGTGCCAGCAGCCAGGGACAGGGGGCGAACACTGAAGCTTTCTTT. Its translation is CASSQGQGANTEAFF.

This chain connects TRBV28 to TRBJ2-7; a possible D gene is TRBD1 (5 bases). Trimming took 4 bases from V and 4 from J, leaving 11 bases between them. The germline CDR1 and CDR2 sequences are MDHEN and SYDVKM. The CDR3 covers 13 residues. CDR3 region: CASSSFQGYEQYF. The CDR3 bases are TGTGCCAGCAGTTCTTTTCAGGGATACGAGCAGTACTTC.